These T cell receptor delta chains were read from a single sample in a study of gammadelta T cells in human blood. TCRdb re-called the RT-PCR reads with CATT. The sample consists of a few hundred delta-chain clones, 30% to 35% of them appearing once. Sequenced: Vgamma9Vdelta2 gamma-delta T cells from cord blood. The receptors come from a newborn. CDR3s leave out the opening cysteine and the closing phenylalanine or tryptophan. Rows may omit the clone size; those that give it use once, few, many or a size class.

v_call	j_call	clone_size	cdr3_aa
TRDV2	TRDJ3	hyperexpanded	ACDWGSSWDTRQMF
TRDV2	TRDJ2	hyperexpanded	ACDTGGYTAQLF
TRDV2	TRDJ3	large	ACDLVLGDTSSWDTRQMF
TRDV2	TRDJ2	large	ACDTGGDPTAQLF
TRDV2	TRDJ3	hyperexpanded	ACDTWGIEDTRQMF
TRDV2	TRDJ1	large	ACDSRGEGIPFTDKLI
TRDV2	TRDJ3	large	ACDTVNGPDLKSWDTRQMF
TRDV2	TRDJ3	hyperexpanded	ACDLGGSSWDTRQMF
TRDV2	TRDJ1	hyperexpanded	ACDKLGDTDKLI
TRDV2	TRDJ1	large	ACDTGIGTGGYVTDKLI
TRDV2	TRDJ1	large	ACDKDWGIPYYTDKLI
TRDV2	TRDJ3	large	ACDTVDGGYSWDTRQMF
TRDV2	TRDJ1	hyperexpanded	ACAPTGGIYTDKLI
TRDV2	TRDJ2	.	ACDILGGYPLTAQLF
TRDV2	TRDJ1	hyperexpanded	ACDTHRLRQGYAIYKLI
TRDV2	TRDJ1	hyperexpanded	ACDTLGDTPKLI
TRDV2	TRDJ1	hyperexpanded	ACDTEDTSGTDKLI
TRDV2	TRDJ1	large	ACGVRRTGDSFNTDKLI
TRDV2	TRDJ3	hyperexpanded	ACDPLGFVSWDTRQMF